This T cell receptor (beta chain) came from a study of T cell changes during pregnancy in multiple sclerosis. The method was immunoSEQ multiplex PCR; TCRdb's version includes in-frame clones alone and lacks a portion of them. This table holds some 93,000 clones, 91% found once. The V end was cut by 5 bases, the J end by 5 bases, with 12 bases between. CDR3 size: 13 residues. Germline values: CDR1 SGHTA, CDR2 FQGTGA. This receptor was obtained from a female donor in good health, enrolled as a control in a pregnancy study. The chain joins TRBV7-3 to TRBJ1-1; maybe TRBD1 (6 bases). The sample here was peripheral blood, taken after pregnancy. CDR3 region: CASSQTGPTEAFF. The DNA of the CDR3 is TGTGCCAGCAGCCAGACAGGTCCGACTGAAGCTTTCTTT.